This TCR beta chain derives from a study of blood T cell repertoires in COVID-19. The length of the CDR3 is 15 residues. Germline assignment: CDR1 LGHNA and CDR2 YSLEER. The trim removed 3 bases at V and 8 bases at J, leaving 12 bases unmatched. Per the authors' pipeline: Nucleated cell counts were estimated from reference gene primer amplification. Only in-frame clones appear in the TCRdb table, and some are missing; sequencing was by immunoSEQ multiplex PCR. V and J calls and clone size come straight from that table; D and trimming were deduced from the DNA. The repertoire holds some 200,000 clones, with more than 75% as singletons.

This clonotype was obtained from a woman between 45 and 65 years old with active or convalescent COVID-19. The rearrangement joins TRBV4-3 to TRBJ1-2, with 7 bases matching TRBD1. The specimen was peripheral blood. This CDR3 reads CASSHLGTVGEGYTF. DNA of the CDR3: TGCGCCAGCAGCCACCTAGGGACAGTCGGAGAAGGCTACACCTTC.